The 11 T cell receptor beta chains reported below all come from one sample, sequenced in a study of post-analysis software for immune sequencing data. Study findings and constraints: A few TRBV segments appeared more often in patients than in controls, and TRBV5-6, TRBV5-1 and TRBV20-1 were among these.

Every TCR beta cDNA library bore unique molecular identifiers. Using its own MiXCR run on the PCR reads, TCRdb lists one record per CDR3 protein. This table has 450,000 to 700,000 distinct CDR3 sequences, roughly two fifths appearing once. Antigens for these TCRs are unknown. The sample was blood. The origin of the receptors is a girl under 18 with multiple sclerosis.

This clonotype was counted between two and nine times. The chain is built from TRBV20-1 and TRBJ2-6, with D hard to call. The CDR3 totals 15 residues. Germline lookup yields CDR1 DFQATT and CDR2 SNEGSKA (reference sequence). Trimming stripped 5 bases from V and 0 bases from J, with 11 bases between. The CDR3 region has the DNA TGCAGTGCTTATGACACTCACTCTGGGGCCAACGTCCTGACTTTC. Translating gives CSAYDTHSGANVLTF.

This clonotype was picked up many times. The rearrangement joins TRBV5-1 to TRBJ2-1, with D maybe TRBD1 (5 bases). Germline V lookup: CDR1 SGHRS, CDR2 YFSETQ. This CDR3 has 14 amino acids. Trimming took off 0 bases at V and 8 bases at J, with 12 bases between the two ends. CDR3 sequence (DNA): TGCGCCAGCAGCTTGGTAAGGGGTACTGATGAGCAGTTCTTC. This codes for CASSLVRGTDEQFF.

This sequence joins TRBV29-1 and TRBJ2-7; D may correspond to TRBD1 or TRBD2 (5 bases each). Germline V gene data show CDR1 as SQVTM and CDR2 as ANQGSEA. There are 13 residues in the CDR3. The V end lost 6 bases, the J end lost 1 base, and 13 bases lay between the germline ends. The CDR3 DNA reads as TGCAGCGTGTACCTGGGACCATCCTACGAGCAGTACTTC. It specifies CSVYLGPSYEQYF.

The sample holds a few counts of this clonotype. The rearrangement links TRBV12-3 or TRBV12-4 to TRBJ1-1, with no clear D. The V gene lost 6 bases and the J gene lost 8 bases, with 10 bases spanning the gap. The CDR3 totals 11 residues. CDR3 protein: CASSVRGEAFF. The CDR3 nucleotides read TGTGCCAGCAGCGTACGGGGAGAAGCTTTCTTT.

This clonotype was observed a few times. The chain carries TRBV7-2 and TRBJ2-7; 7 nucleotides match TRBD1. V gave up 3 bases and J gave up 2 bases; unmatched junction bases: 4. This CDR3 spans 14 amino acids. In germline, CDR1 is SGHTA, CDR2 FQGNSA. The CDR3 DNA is TGTGCCAGCAGCTTCCGGACAGGCGCCTACGAGCAGTACTTC. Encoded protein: CASSFRTGAYEQYF.

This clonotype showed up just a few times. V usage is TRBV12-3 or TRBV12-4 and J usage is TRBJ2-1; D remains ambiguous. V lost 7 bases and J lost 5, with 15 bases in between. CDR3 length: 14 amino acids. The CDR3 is CASMLMGSNNEQFF. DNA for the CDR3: TGTGCCAGCATGCTAATGGGCAGCAACAATGAGCAGTTCTTC.

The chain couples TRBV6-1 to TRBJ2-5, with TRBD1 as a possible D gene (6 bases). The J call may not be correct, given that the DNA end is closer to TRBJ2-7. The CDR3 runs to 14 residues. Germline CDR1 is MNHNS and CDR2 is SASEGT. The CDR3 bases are TGTGCCAGCAGGATAGGCGTGGGGGCCGACGAGCAGTACTTC. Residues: CASRIGVGADEQYF.

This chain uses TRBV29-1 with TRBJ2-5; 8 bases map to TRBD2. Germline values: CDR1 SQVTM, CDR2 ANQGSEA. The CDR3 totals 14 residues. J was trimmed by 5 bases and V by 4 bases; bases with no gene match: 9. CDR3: CSVVYWLAGETQYF. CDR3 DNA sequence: TGCAGCGTTGTCTACTGGCTAGCGGGTGAGACCCAGTACTTC.

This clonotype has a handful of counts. The CDR3 nucleotides read TGTGCCAGCAAGATCGCTAGCGGGGTTTCAGATACGCAGTATTTT. Translation: CASKIASGVSDTQYF. The chain joins TRBV2 to TRBJ2-3; 9 bases map to TRBD2. The CDR3 spans 15 residues. V gave up 7 bases and J gave up 4 bases; unmatched junction bases: 9. From germline, CDR1 is SNHLY and CDR2 FYNNEI.

The CDR3 here is CASRPDSNTEAFF. In DNA, the CDR3 is TGTGCCAGCAGACCCGACAGTAACACTGAAGCTTTCTTT. The gene calls are TRBV11-3 and TRBJ1-1; TRBD1 might be the D (5 bases). Germline V gene sequence: CDR1 SGHNT, CDR2 YENEEA. This CDR3 is built from 13 residues. V lost 6 bases and J lost 2, with 10 bases in between.

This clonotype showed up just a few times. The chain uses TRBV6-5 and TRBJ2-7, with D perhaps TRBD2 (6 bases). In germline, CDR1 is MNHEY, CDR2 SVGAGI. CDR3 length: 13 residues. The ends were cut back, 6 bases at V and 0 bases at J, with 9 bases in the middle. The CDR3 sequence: CASSYSGSYEQYF. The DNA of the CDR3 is TGTGCCAGCAGCTATAGCGGCTCCTACGAGCAGTACTTC.